This T cell receptor beta chain was sequenced for a study of T-cell reconstitution after alpha-beta-depleted transplantation in children. CDR3 length: 15 amino acids. The V segment lost 2 bases and the J segment 4 bases; nucleotides outside the gene matches: 5. Germline loops: CDR1 MNHEY, CDR2 SVGAGI. TCRbeta library construction was performed incorporating unique molecular identifiers. One entry per CDR3 protein, called by TCRdb with MiXCR from the PCR reads. The sample shows around 400,000 distinct CDR3 sequences, roughly 21% of them seen only once. The TCR was taken from a human donor who donated a stem cell graft to a child with acute myeloid leukemia. This chain connects TRBV6-5 to TRBJ2-5; the match to TRBD1 covers 9 bases. The source material was PBMCs from the stem cell graft donor, sampled from the stem cell graft. The CDR3 sequence is CASSYGGTGSETQYF. The DNA for the CDR3 is TGTGCCAGCAGTTACGGCGGGACAGGGTCAGAGACCCAGTACTTC.